The sequence of this TCR beta chain was determined in a study of T-cell memory formation after mild COVID-19. Study overall: Largely, the TCR clusters proved donor specific. Whole-study findings and limits: Researchers report contracting CD4+ clones mostly in CM and EM, with CD8+ clones in EMRA. Later expanders leaned CD4+, whereas clones that contracted between day 15 and 85 were balanced CD4/CD8.

A note on this clonotype: Its antigen remains unknown.

The CDR3 length is 15 residues. The ends were cut back, 7 bases at V and 5 bases at J, with 21 bases in the middle. From germline, CDR1 is SGHRS and CDR2 YFSETQ. Constant-segment primers and 5'RACE yielded cDNA libraries for TCR alpha and TCR beta, each carrying sample barcodes and UMIs. Via MiXCR, TCRdb re-called the 5' RACE reads, giving one row per CDR3 protein. Counted here are roughly 160,000 distinct CDR3 sequences, around a tenth occurring once; the ten biggest clones make up approximately 3.8%. The origin of this receptor is a man younger than 35 who had mild COVID-19 (a few samples of this study predate the infection). Cell type and time point are not known. The sequenced material came from PBMCs or a T cell subset sorted from them (not recorded which). The chain carries TRBV5-1 and TRBJ2-5; the D call may be TRBD1 or TRBD2 (5 bases each). The CDR3 spells CASYPGDRESETQYF. The CDR3 DNA is TGCGCCAGCTATCCCGGGGACCGAGAATCGGAGACCCAGTACTTC.